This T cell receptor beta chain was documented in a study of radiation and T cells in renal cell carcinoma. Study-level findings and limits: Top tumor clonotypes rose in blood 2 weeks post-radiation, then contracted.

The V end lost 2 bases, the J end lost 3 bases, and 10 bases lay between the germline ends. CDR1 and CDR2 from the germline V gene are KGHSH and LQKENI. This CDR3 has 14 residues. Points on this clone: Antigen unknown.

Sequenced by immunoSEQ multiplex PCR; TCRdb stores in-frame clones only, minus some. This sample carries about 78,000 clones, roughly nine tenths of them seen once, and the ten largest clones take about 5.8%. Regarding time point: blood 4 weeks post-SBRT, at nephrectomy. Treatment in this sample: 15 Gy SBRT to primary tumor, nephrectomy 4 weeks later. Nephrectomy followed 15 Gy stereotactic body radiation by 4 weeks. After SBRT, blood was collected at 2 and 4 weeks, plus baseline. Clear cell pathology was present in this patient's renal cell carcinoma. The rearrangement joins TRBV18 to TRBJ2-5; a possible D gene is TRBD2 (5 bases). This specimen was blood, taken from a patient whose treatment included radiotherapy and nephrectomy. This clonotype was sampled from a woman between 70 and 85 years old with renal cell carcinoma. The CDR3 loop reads CASSPRAGEETQYF. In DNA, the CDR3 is TGTGCCAGCTCACCAAGGGCCGGGGAAGAGACCCAGTACTTC.